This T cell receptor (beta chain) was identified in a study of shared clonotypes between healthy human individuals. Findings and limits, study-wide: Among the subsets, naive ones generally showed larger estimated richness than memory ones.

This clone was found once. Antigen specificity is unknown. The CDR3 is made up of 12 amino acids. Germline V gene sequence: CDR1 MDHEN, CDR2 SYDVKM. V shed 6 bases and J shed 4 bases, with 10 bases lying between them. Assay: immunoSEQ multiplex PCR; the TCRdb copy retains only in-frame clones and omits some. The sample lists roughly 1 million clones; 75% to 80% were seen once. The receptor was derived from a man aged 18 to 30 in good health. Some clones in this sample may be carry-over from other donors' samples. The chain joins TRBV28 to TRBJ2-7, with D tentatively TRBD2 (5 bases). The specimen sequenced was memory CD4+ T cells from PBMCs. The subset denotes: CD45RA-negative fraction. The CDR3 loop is CASRRGSYEQYF. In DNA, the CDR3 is TGTGCCAGCAGACGGGGTTCTTACGAGCAGTACTTC.